This T cell receptor (beta chain) was identified during a study of shared clonotypes between healthy human individuals. It was tens of millions of PBMCs that unsorted samples used for genomic DNA. CDR3 length: 15 amino acids. The germline gives CDR1 SGHTA, CDR2 FQGNSA. When replicate PCRs were run on unsorted PBMC, they used around 0.3 ug DNA, tens of thousands of T cell genomes. Spread over ten immunoSEQ deep assay plates, unsorted PBMC DNA underwent sequencing. Clones were read by immunoSEQ multiplex PCR, and TCRdb kept only the in-frame ones, dropping some. Of about 560,000 clones listed, around 78% were seen once; the top ten hold about 12%. Whole-study results and caveats: Few donors restricted represented genetic and exposure-history diversity.

For this clone: Antigen specificity is unknown. The junction departs from germline at one end; a sequencing error may be responsible.

The chain uses TRBV7-2 and TRBJ1-2; possibly TRBD1 for D (6 bases). This receptor was obtained from a middle-aged woman in good health. Some clones in this sample may be carry-over from other donors' samples. The specimen was PBMCs. This CDR3 is CARSFLLDRLYGYTF. CDR3 DNA sequence: TGTGCCCGCAGCTTCCTACTCGACAGGCTCTATGGCTACACCTTC.